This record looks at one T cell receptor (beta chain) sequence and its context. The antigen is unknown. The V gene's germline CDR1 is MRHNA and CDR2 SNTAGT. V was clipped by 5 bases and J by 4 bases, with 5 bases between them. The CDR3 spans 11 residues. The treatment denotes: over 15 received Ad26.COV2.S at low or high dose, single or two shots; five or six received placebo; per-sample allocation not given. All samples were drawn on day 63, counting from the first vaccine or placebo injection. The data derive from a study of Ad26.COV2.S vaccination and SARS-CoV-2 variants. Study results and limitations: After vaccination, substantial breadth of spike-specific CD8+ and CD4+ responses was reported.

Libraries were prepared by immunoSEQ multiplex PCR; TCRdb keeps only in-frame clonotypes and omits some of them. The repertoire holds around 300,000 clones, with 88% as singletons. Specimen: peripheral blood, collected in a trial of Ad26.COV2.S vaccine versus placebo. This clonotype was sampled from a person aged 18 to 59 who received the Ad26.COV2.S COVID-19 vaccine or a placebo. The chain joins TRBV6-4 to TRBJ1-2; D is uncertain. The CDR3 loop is CASSPTYGYTF. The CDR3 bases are TGTGCCAGCAGTCCAACCTATGGCTACACCTTC.